This TCR beta chain was recorded in a study of T cell responses to AZD1222 COVID-19 vaccine. Sequenced by immunoSEQ multiplex PCR; TCRdb stores in-frame clones only, minus some. The table has roughly 110,000 clones, around 91% seen once; the top ten hold around 20%. Germline V gene lookup returns CDR1 MGHRA and CDR2 YSYEKL. CDR3 size: 15 residues. Trimming left V 1 base short and J 4 bases short, with 11 bases between. This TCR was recovered from an adult in good health. The rearrangement uses TRBV4-1 and TRBJ2-1; no definite D call. The sample here was peripheral blood, taken on day 0 of AZD1222 vaccination. The CDR3 loop reads CASSQAGRAYNEQFF. CDR3 bases: TGCGCCAGCAGCCAAGCTGGACGGGCTTACAATGAGCAGTTCTTC.